A selection of T cell receptor beta chains follows, all from one sample in a study of shared clonotypes between healthy human individuals. Assay used: immunoSEQ multiplex PCR; TCRdb lists only in-frame clones, some missing. The sample yields roughly 2 million clones, about 95% seen once. Sample: naive CD8+ T cells sorted from blood. These receptors were collected from a man aged 18-30 years in good health. Each CDR3 is given with its conserved first and last residue.

j_call: TRBJ2-7; v_call: TRBV19; cdr3_aa: CASSITGQSYEQYF
j_call: TRBJ2-1; v_call: TRBV7-9; cdr3_aa: CASSFKGLDEQFF
j_call: TRBJ2-5; v_call: TRBV2; cdr3_aa: CASSDPGTSMETQYF
j_call: TRBJ2-7; v_call: TRBV11-2; cdr3_aa: CASSTMTSGSPFYEQYF
j_call: TRBJ1-1; v_call: TRBV5-6; cdr3_aa: CASSFWRGTEAFF
j_call: TRBJ2-5; v_call: TRBV7-2; cdr3_aa: CASSSDVAGDQETQYF
j_call: TRBJ1-4; v_call: TRBV28; cdr3_aa: CASSPWGEDEKLFF
j_call: TRBJ2-1; v_call: TRBV7-9; cdr3_aa: CASSPPLAVYNEQFF
j_call: TRBJ2-2; v_call: TRBV29-1; cdr3_aa: CSVEAQGGPGELFF
j_call: TRBJ1-2; v_call: TRBV6-5; cdr3_aa: CASSYSGQGGYGYTF
j_call: TRBJ2-7; v_call: TRBV7-9; cdr3_aa: CASSLPRSDTYGGYEQYF
j_call: TRBJ2-7; v_call: TRBV9; cdr3_aa: CASSEGVRTEVYEQYF
j_call: TRBJ1-3; v_call: TRBV6-1; cdr3_aa: CATGTGIYTIYF
j_call: TRBJ2-1; v_call: TRBV6-1; cdr3_aa: CASRSTSGSYNEQFF
j_call: TRBJ1-1; v_call: TRBV9; cdr3_aa: CASSAPPAEAFF
j_call: TRBJ2-7; v_call: TRBV13; cdr3_aa: CASSLEAWSTGGNYEQYF
j_call: TRBJ1-2; v_call: TRBV13; cdr3_aa: CASSQQIANYGYTF
j_call: TRBJ1-3; v_call: TRBV11-1; cdr3_aa: CASSGGPFSEGSGNTIYF
j_call: TRBJ2-2; v_call: TRBV10-2; cdr3_aa: CASSENRALGLFF
j_call: TRBJ2-7; v_call: TRBV2; cdr3_aa: CASIVDTEQYF
j_call: TRBJ2-1; v_call: TRBV9; cdr3_aa: CASSPPGLAEGNEQFF
j_call: TRBJ2-1; v_call: TRBV7-6; cdr3_aa: CASSLAGGEQFF
j_call: TRBJ1-2; v_call: TRBV4-1; cdr3_aa: CASSQGQGGNPYGYTF
j_call: TRBJ2-7; v_call: TRBV2; cdr3_aa: CASSAAYGEASYEQYF
j_call: TRBJ2-3; v_call: TRBV5-4; cdr3_aa: CASSFSSGGAADTQYF
j_call: TRBJ2-7; v_call: TRBV30; cdr3_aa: CAWSVAFYEQYF
j_call: TRBJ1-1; v_call: TRBV4-1; cdr3_aa: CASSRDGDTEAFF
j_call: TRBJ1-2; v_call: TRBV7-2; cdr3_aa: CASSLDAGANGYTF
j_call: TRBJ2-1; v_call: TRBV4-1; cdr3_aa: CASSQRTGEYNEQFF
j_call: TRBJ2-3; v_call: TRBV11-3; cdr3_aa: CASSLERDTQYF
j_call: TRBJ2-3; v_call: TRBV30; cdr3_aa: CAWSVGGASTDTQYF
j_call: TRBJ1-2; v_call: TRBV7-9; cdr3_aa: CASSLRGLYGYTF
j_call: TRBJ1-1; v_call: TRBV7-8; cdr3_aa: CASSLEQAGGGTEAFF